These 26 T cell receptor beta chains originate from one sample sequenced in a study of patients and donors after allogeneic stem cell transplantation. TCRdb passed the RT-PCR reads through MiXCR, listing each CDR3 protein once. The sample lists approximately 200,000 distinct CDR3 sequences, 41% seen once, with 33% in the top ten. The sample was blood, either unsorted or a sorted T cell fraction (not recorded which). The receptors come from a human donor who was either an allogeneic HSCT recipient or a stem cell or donor lymphocyte infusion donor (not recorded which). It is not recorded whose cells these are; they may come from a transplant donor.

The chain recombines TRBV10-3 with TRBJ2-2; D is unclear. The CDR3 runs 11 residues. V was cut by 3 bases and J by 5 bases, with 1 base left in between. Germline loops: CDR1 ENHRY, CDR2 SYGVKD. The CDR3 bases are TGTGCCATCAGTGAAACCGGGGAGCTGTTTTTT. Translation: CAISETGELFF.

This clonotype has just a few counts. The chain couples TRBV5-1 to TRBJ2-1, with 10 bases fitting TRBD2. The junction had 5 bases not matched to a gene; V was cut back by 4 bases and J by 4 bases. The CDR3 covers 15 residues. From germline, CDR1 is SGHRS and CDR2 YFSETQ. CDR3 residues: CASSPGLADYNEQFF. In nucleotides, the CDR3 is TGCGCCAGCAGCCCCGGACTAGCGGATTACAATGAGCAGTTCTTC.

The chain carries TRBV15 and TRBJ2-3; 8 nucleotides align to TRBD2. The V and J ends lost 0 bases and 4 bases, in that order; junction bases with no gene match: 6. The CDR3 is 16 amino acids. Germline CDR1 reads LNHNV; CDR2 reads YYDKDF (reference sequence). The CDR3 region is CATSRDRGGRSDTQYF. The CDR3 bases are TGTGCCACCAGCAGAGATCGGGGCGGGAGGTCAGATACGCAGTATTTT.

This chain uses TRBV4-2 with TRBJ1-5; D is perhaps TRBD1 (5 bases). This CDR3 has 16 residues. Trimming took 4 bases from V and 0 from J, leaving 13 bases between them. The germline CDR1 and CDR2 sequences are LGHNA and YNFKEQ. The CDR3 region has the DNA TGTGCCAGCAGCCCCCATGGAGGGGTTAGCAATCAGCCCCAGCATTTT. Encoded protein: CASSPHGGVSNQPQHF.

The J gene is TRBJ1-2, the V gene TRBV27, with D possibly TRBD1 on 6 matching bases. The length of the CDR3 is 14 residues. The V end lost 3 bases, the J end lost 2 bases, and 10 bases lay between the germline ends. Germline CDR1 reads MNHEY; CDR2 reads SMNVEV (reference sequence). In DNA form, the CDR3 reads TGTGCCAGCAGTTTCCTAGGGGGAAACTATGGCTACACCTTC. Its protein product is CASSFLGGNYGYTF.

V is TRBV29-1 and J is TRBJ2-7; TRBD2 agrees at 12 bases. V shed 3 bases, J shed 4 bases, and the junction held 13 bases outside the gene matches. Germline CDR1 reads SQVTM; CDR2 reads ANQGSEA. The CDR3 contains 17 residues. CDR3 region: CSVDPRGLAGGPYEQYF. The CDR3 nucleotides are TGCAGCGTTGATCCGCGGGGTCTAGCGGGAGGGCCATACGAGCAGTACTTC.

This clonotype was observed a handful of times. This chain uses TRBV4-3 with TRBJ2-1; 7 nucleotides agree with TRBD2. After removal of 4 bases from V and 9 bases from J, the junction contained 6 bases not matched to a gene. Germline CDR1 LGHNA, CDR2 YSLEER. The CDR3 is made up of 13 amino acids. DNA of the CDR3: TGCGCCAGCAGCCGTTTTTCTAGCGGTGAGCAGTTCTTC. Protein product: CASSRFSSGEQFF.

About this clonotype: The germline gene is not matched at one end of the junction; a read error may be the cause. V is TRBV6-5 and J is TRBJ2-7, with 11 bases matching TRBD2. CDR1 is MNHEY, CDR2 SVGAGI, per germline. CDR3 length: 15 residues. CDR3 sequence reads: CASSGLAGSSYEQYF. CDR3 coding DNA: TGTGCCAGCAGCGGACTAGCGGGTAGCTCCTATGAGCAGTACTTC.

The CDR3 spells CASSGGGARYGYTF. The CDR3 DNA reads as TGTGCCAGCAGCGGAGGGGGCGCTCGGTATGGCTACACCTTC. The chain recombines TRBV9 with TRBJ1-2, with 7 bases fitting TRBD1. V shed 3 bases and J 5 bases; nucleotides not matched to a gene: 7. Germline V CDR1 and CDR2: SGDLS, YYNGEE. The length of the CDR3 is 14 residues.

J is TRBJ2-2 and V is TRBV12-3 or TRBV12-4; 9 nucleotides agree with TRBD1. The CDR3 is 17 residues long. The junction had 11 bases not matched to a gene; V was cut back by 6 bases and J by 3 bases. The CDR3 DNA is TGTGCCAGCAGCTCGGACAGGGGAAGGGTATACACCGGGGAGCTGTTTTTT. Its protein product is CASSSDRGRVYTGELFF.

The chain joins TRBV27 to TRBJ1-6; D may be TRBD1 (5 bases). V dropped 3 bases and J dropped 13 bases, with 19 bases sitting between them. The CDR3 is 15 residues long. Per germline, CDR1 MNHEY and CDR2 SMNVEV (reference sequence). In DNA, the CDR3 is TGTGCCAGCAGTTTCCGTGGCGGGGGAATTCGGCCCCTCCACTTT. Amino acid sequence: CASSFRGGGIRPLHF.

CDR3 coding DNA: TGTGCCAGCAGCTTATCGGCGGGTAACTATGGCTACACCTTC. As protein: CASSLSAGNYGYTF. The chain carries TRBV7-9 and TRBJ1-2, with D unclear. Germline CDR1 SEHNR, CDR2 FQNEAQ (reference sequence). The CDR3 is 14 amino acids. The germline V and J ends were trimmed by 2 bases and 1 base, with 8 bases remaining between them.

This clonotype was seen more than once but under ten times. The chain recombines TRBV13 with TRBJ2-3, with no clear D. The length of the CDR3 is 14 residues. The V gene's germline CDR1 is PRHDT and CDR2 FYEKMQ (reference sequence). The V end was cut by 0 bases, the J end by 0 bases, with 4 bases between. CDR3 nucleotides: TGTGCCAGCAGCTTAGGTGATAGCACAGATACGCAGTATTTT. It yields the protein CASSLGDSTDTQYF.

The rearrangement links TRBV12-3 or TRBV12-4 to TRBJ2-2, with 11 nucleotides matching TRBD2. The CDR3 is 17 residues long. Trimming removed 6 bases from V and 2 bases from J; junction bases left unmatched: 8. The CDR3 nucleotides are TGTGCCAGCAGCTTTACTAGCGGGAGAAGAAACACCGGGGAGCTGTTTTTT. This gives the protein CASSFTSGRRNTGELFF.

The chain couples TRBV12-3 or TRBV12-4 to TRBJ1-5; the D is unclear. The CDR3 runs 13 residues. Trimming removed 1 base at V and 5 bases at J, with 6 bases between. The CDR3: CASSLGQDQPQHF. In nucleotides, the CDR3 is TGTGCCAGCAGTTTAGGGCAGGATCAGCCCCAGCATTTT.

In this sample, this clonotype turned up a few times. The gene calls are TRBV27 and TRBJ1-2, with no clear D. Trimming pared 3 bases from V and 2 bases from J, leaving 10 bases between. This CDR3 has 14 amino acids. CDR1 and CDR2 from the germline V gene are MNHEY and SMNVEV (reference sequence). CDR3: CASSFGARNYGYTF. The CDR3 region has the DNA TGTGCCAGCAGTTTTGGCGCCCGAAACTATGGCTACACCTTC.

This chain joins TRBV12-3 or TRBV12-4 and TRBJ2-2, with D uncertain. V was cut by 0 bases and J by 0 bases, with 11 bases left in between. This CDR3 is 17 amino acids long. The CDR3 bases are TGTGCCAGCAGTTTAGCGCGATGGGGTTCGAACACCGGGGAGCTGTTTTTT. Amino acids: CASSLARWGSNTGELFF.

This clonotype was found a few times. CDR3 sequence reads: CASSPDRGYEQYF. DNA for the CDR3: TGTGCCAGCAGCCCAGACAGGGGGTACGAGCAGTACTTC. The V call is TRBV12-3 or TRBV12-4, the J call TRBJ2-7; TRBD1 agrees at 9 bases. The V and J ends lost 6 bases and 4 bases, in that order; junction bases with no gene match: 4. The length of the CDR3 is 13 residues.

The chain uses TRBV28 and TRBJ2-7, with 9 bases that match TRBD1. V dropped 4 bases and J dropped 3; count of bases not matched to a gene: 10. The CDR3 has 16 residues. Germline V gene data show CDR1 as MDHEN and CDR2 as SYDVKM. This chain's CDR3 is CASSSLGTGIYYEQYF. CDR3 nucleotide sequence: TGTGCCAGCAGTTCCTTAGGGACAGGGATTTACTACGAGCAGTACTTC.

In this sample, this clonotype turned up a few times. V gene TRBV25-1 combines with J gene TRBJ2-2; no clear D. From germline, CDR1 is MGHDK and CDR2 SYGVNS. The CDR3 is 13 amino acids. V dropped 9 bases and J dropped 7 bases, with 15 bases sitting between them. The CDR3, as DNA: TGTGCCAGTGTCGGGCGGCGAGGCGGGGAGCTGTTTTTT. It is translated as CASVGRRGGELFF.

CDR3 sequence (DNA): TGTGCCAGCATGGGACAGCTTAATGAAAAACTGTTTTTT. Its translation is CASMGQLNEKLFF. The rearrangement joins TRBV7-2 to TRBJ1-4; TRBD1 aligns across 7 bases. This CDR3 is built from 13 residues. Germline values: CDR1 SGHTA, CDR2 FQGNSA. Trimming at V came to 7 bases and at J to 4 bases, leaving 3 bases not matched to a gene.

The chain carries TRBV6-5 and TRBJ2-2, with 9 positions matching TRBD1. The germline CDR1 and CDR2 sequences are MNHEY and SVGAGI. The junction had 11 bases not matched to a gene; V was cut back by 6 bases and J by 3 bases. The CDR3 runs to 17 residues. The CDR3 spells CASRDTRGQGDTGELFF. For the CDR3, the DNA is TGTGCCAGCAGAGACACCCGGGGACAGGGAGACACCGGGGAGCTGTTTTTT.

For this clonotype: A read error may produce the germline difference seen at one junction end. The gene calls are TRBV12-3 or TRBV12-4 and TRBJ2-6; D could derive from TRBD1 or TRBD2 (5 bases each). The CDR3 has 14 amino acids. In DNA form, the CDR3 reads TGTGCCAGCTGGGAAGGCTACGGGGCCGACGTCCTGACTTTC. Amino acids: CASWEGYGADVLTF.

V and J are TRBV21-1 and TRBJ1-1; no DNA check was done on the table's D call, TRBD1. TRBV21-1 corresponds to a pseudogene. This CDR3 comprises 15 residues. Written as DNA, the CDR3 is TGTGCCAGCAGACGCCTAGGACAGGAGAACACTGAAGCTTTCTTT. Its protein product is CASRRLGQENTEAFF.

V gene TRBV6-6 combines with J gene TRBJ1-2; TRBD1 matches 12 bases. Trimming removed 0 bases from V and 6 bases from J; junction bases left unmatched: 14. This CDR3 contains 19 residues. Germline loops: CDR1 MNHNY, CDR2 SVGAGI (reference sequence). The CDR3 is CASSYSFDLGTGGWDGYTF. CDR3 nucleotides: TGTGCCAGCAGTTACTCGTTTGACCTTGGGACAGGGGGCTGGGATGGCTACACCTTC.

The V and J genes are TRBV4-1 and TRBJ1-2; 7 nucleotides align to TRBD1. This CDR3 region has 13 residues. CDR1 MGHRA and CDR2 YSYEKL come from the germline V gene. The ends lost 4 bases at V and 5 bases at J; junction bases unmatched: 4. The CDR3 nucleotides read TGCGCCAGCAGCCCTAGGGACAGTTATGGCTACACCTTC. Its translation is CASSPRDSYGYTF.